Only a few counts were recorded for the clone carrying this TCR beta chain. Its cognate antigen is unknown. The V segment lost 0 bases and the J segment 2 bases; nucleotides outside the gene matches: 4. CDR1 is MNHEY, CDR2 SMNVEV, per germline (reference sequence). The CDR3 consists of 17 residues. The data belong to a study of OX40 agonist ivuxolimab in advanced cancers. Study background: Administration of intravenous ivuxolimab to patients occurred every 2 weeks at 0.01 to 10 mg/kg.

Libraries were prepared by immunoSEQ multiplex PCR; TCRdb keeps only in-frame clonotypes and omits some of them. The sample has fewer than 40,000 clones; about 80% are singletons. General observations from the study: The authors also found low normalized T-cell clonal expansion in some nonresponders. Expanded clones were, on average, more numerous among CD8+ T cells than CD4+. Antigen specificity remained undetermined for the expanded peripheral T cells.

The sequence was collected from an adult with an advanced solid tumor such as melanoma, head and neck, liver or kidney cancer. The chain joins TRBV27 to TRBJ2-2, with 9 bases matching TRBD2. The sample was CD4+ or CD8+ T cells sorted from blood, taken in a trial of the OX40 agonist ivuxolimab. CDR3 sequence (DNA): TGTGCCAGCAGTTTATCGCGGGGGGGCATAAACACCGGGGAGCTGTTTTTT. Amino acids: CASSLSRGGINTGELFF.